This passage covers 10 T cell receptor beta chains from one sample sequenced in a study of cytomegalovirus exposure and HLA in healthy donors. The PCR was carried out with 60 Vbeta primers and 13 Jbeta primers. The protocol was immunoSEQ multiplex PCR, while the TCRdb copy is restricted to in-frame clones and leaves out a portion. The data hold 150,000 to 200,000 clones, with 84% observed a single time. Sample: PBMCs. Receptors originate from a man aged 25-45 years in good health and CMV-seronegative.

The chain uses TRBV5-6 and TRBJ2-7, with D perhaps matching TRBD1 (5 bases). The CDR3 totals 16 residues. From germline, CDR1 is SGHDT and CDR2 YYEEEE. Trimming stripped 4 bases from V and 6 bases from J, with 23 bases between. CDR3 sequence (DNA): TGTGCCAGCAGCCATCCCCCGTATGGTGACAGATCCGAGCAGTACTTC. Its protein is CASSHPPYGDRSEQYF.

The rearrangement links TRBV7-9 to TRBJ2-3; 9 nucleotides line up with TRBD2. Germline V CDR1 and CDR2: SEHNR, FQNEAQ (reference sequence). With V trimmed by 5 bases and J by 1 base, 7 bases remained unmatched. The CDR3 consists of 16 residues. CDR3 in DNA: TGTGCCAGCAGCCAATTTAGCGGGAGCCGCACAGATACGCAGTATTTT. Amino acids: CASSQFSGSRTDTQYF.

The J gene is TRBJ1-5, the V gene TRBV6-1; 12 nucleotides line up with TRBD1. Germline V gene lookup returns CDR1 MNHNS and CDR2 SASEGT. V lost 6 bases and J lost 6; bases outside the gene matches: 6. The CDR3 is made up of 15 amino acids. CDR3 region: CASSVGQGAGQPQHF. DNA for the CDR3: TGTGCCAGCAGCGTGGGACAGGGGGCAGGTCAGCCCCAGCATTTT.

This chain joins TRBV7-2 and TRBJ2-1; D might be TRBD2 (6 bases). The CDR3 totals 19 residues. CDR1 is SGHTA and CDR2 is FQGNSA in the germline V gene. The germline V and J ends were trimmed by 5 bases and 3 bases, with 26 bases remaining between them. In DNA, the CDR3 is TGTGCCAGCAGCCCGGTGGCGGGGTTTCCAATAAAATACTACAATGAGCAGTTCTTC. Translation gives CASSPVAGFPIKYYNEQFF.

V and J are TRBV6-6 and TRBJ1-5, with a tentative D call TRBD1 (6 bases). The CDR3 is made up of 13 amino acids. From germline, CDR1 is MNHNY and CDR2 SVGAGI (reference sequence). V was clipped by 8 bases and J by 5 bases, with 13 bases between them. CDR3 in amino acids: CASGNSGDQPQHF. For the CDR3, the DNA is TGTGCCAGCGGAAACTCAGGGGATCAGCCCCAGCATTTT.

The V gene is TRBV28, the J gene TRBJ1-2, with 7 bases lining up with TRBD1. With 5 bases clipped from V and 5 bases from J, the junction kept 8 bases outside the gene matches. This CDR3 is 14 amino acids long. Germline CDR1 reads MDHEN; CDR2 reads SYDVKM. The CDR3 coding sequence is TGTGCCAGCAGTCCCCGGGACAGCCCTTATGGCTACACCTTC. This encodes CASSPRDSPYGYTF.

The V gene is TRBV6-5, the J gene TRBJ1-6, with D uncertain. CDR3 size: 14 residues. Deletions cut 2 bases from V and 10 bases from J, with 12 bases between. From germline, CDR1 is MNHEY and CDR2 SVGAGI. CDR3 region: CASSYGVLRSPLHF. CDR3 in DNA: TGTGCCAGCAGTTACGGCGTCCTGAGGTCACCCCTCCACTTT.

The V and J genes are TRBV18 and TRBJ1-6; TRBD1 matches at 11 bases. Trimming removed 6 bases from V and 7 bases from J; junction bases left unmatched: 5. This CDR3 contains 15 residues. CDR1 is KGHSH, CDR2 LQKENI, per germline. CDR3: CASSRTGGENSPLHF. The CDR3 nucleotides read TGTGCCAGCTCCCGGACAGGGGGCGAGAATTCACCCCTCCACTTT.

The DNA of the CDR3 is TGCAGCATTACTAGACAGGGGGTCAGTGAGCAGTTCTTC. It translates to CSITRQGVSEQFF. The V and J genes are TRBV29-1 and TRBJ2-1; 9 positions agree with TRBD1. The CDR3 is made up of 13 amino acids. Germline CDR1 is SQVTM and CDR2 is ANQGSEA. Germline trimming cut 8 bases from V and 9 bases from J; bases unmatched to any gene: 11.

This clone was detected only a few times. This chain joins TRBV7-2 and TRBJ2-2; a weak D match, TRBD2 (6 bases). The CDR3 is 15 amino acids. The germline CDR1 and CDR2 sequences are SGHTA and FQGNSA. The V end was cut by 4 bases, the J end by 1 base, with 10 bases between. The CDR3: CASSSDGRNTGELFF. Here the CDR3 DNA reads TGTGCCAGCAGCTCCGACGGGAGGAACACCGGGGAGCTGTTTTTT.